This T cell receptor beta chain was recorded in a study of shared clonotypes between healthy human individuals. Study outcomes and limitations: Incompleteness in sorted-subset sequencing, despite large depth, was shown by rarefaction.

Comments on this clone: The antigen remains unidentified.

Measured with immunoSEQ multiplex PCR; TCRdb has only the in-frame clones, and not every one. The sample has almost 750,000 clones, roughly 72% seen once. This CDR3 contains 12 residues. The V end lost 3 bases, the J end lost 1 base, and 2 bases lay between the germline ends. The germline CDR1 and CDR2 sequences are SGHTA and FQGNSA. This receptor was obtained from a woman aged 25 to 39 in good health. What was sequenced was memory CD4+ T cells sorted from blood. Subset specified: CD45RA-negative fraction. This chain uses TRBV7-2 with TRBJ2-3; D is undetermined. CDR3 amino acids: CASSFGTDTQYF. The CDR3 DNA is TGTGCCAGCAGCTTTGGCACAGATACGCAGTATTTT.